The 26 T cell receptor beta chains in this list originate from one sample, sequenced in a study of T cell responses to AZD1222 COVID-19 vaccine. Using immunoSEQ multiplex PCR, the repertoire was profiled, and TCRdb retains in-frame clones only, with some absent. Here the sample spans fewer than 300,000 clones, over 85% being singletons. Here the sequenced sample was peripheral blood, taken on day 0 of AZD1222 vaccination. These receptors were taken from an adult in good health.

The chain carries TRBV5-1 and TRBJ1-6; 10 bases are a match to TRBD1. The CDR3 length is 15 residues. In germline, CDR1 is SGHRS, CDR2 YFSETQ. With V trimmed by 0 bases and J by 10 bases, 4 bases remained unmatched. The DNA of the CDR3 is TGCGCCAGCAGCTTGGGACAGGGGGCTGGCTCACCCCTCCACTTT. Its protein product is CASSLGQGAGSPLHF.

This chain connects TRBV14 to TRBJ2-1; D is unclear. V lost 1 base to trimming and J lost 5 bases, with 9 bases between them. The CDR3 sequence is 14 residues long. Germline V CDR1 and CDR2: SGHDN, FVKESK. In DNA, the CDR3 is TGTGCCAGCAGCCAAGGGTCCGGTAACAATGAGCAGTTCTTC. It translates to CASSQGSGNNEQFF.

The table lists this clone with a count of one. DNA of the CDR3: TGTGCCAGCAGTCATCGTAGTACCAGCTCCTACAATGAGCAGTTCTTC. This gives the protein CASSHRSTSSYNEQFF. The V and J genes are TRBV27 and TRBJ2-1; no definite D call. The CDR3 consists of 16 residues. Germline lookup yields CDR1 MNHEY and CDR2 SMNVEV (reference sequence). Trimming took off 5 bases at V and 0 bases at J, with 14 bases between the two ends.

This clone was detected only a few times. The J gene is TRBJ2-7, the V gene TRBV19; TRBD2 aligns across 7 bases. Looked up from germline, CDR1 is LNHDA and CDR2 is SQIVND (reference sequence). CDR3 size: 13 residues. V shed 5 bases, J shed 1 base, and the junction held 2 bases outside the gene matches. As DNA, the CDR3 is TGTGCCAGTAGTGTCGGGGGGTCCTACGAGCAGTACTTC. This gives the protein CASSVGGSYEQYF. Based on the CDR3 plus reference TRBV19 and TRBJ2-7, the full variable domain is DGGITQSPKYLFRKEGQNVTLSCEQNLNHDAMYWYRQDPGQGLRLIYYSQIVNDFQKGDIAEGYSVSREKKESFPLTVTSAQKNPTAFYLCASSVGGSYEQYFGPGTRLTVT.

V usage is TRBV29-1 and J usage is TRBJ1-5; D not resolved. Germline assignment: CDR1 SQVTM and CDR2 ANQGSEA. V was clipped by 4 bases and J by 5 bases, with 12 bases between them. This CDR3 comprises 13 residues. CDR3 DNA sequence: TGCAGCGTTGGTGGGGTCGAAGATCAGCCCCAGCATTTT. Its protein is CSVGGVEDQPQHF.

The rearrangement uses TRBV15 and TRBJ2-7, with D perhaps matching TRBD2 (5 bases). Trimming removed 3 bases at V and 4 bases at J, with 16 bases between. The germline CDR1 and CDR2 sequences are LNHNV and YYDKDF (reference sequence). The CDR3 has 15 residues. The CDR3 spells CATSRPREGSYEQYF. CDR3 nucleotides: TGTGCCACCAGCAGGCCGAGAGAGGGCTCGTACGAGCAGTACTTC.

The chain combines TRBV7-3 with TRBJ1-1, with TRBD1 matching over 7 bases. The V and J ends lost 4 bases and 4 bases, in that order; junction bases with no gene match: 6. CDR1 is SGHTA, CDR2 FQGTGA, per germline. The CDR3 totals 14 residues. Written as DNA, the CDR3 is TGTGCCAGCAGCTCACAGGGGTCGGGCACTGAAGCTTTCTTT. It specifies CASSSQGSGTEAFF.

The V gene is TRBV2, the J gene TRBJ1-5; D is unclear. Per the germline V gene, CDR1 is SNHLY and CDR2 is FYNNEI. The CDR3 consists of 15 residues. The V and J ends lost 4 bases and 4 bases respectively, with 14 bases between them. CDR3: CASSVTDGKNQPQHF. The CDR3, as DNA: TGTGCCAGCAGTGTTACGGACGGAAAAAATCAGCCCCAGCATTTT.

This clone was counted a single time. This rearrangement joins TRBV11-2 to TRBJ2-3; D gene uncertain. Germline-derived CDR1 and CDR2 are SGHAT and FQNNGV. The V end lost 5 bases, the J end lost 6 bases, and 9 bases lay between the germline ends. CDR3 size: 12 residues. The CDR3 is CASSRHRDTQYF. The CDR3, as DNA: TGTGCCAGCAGCCGACATCGGGATACGCAGTATTTT.

The chain is built from TRBV28 and TRBJ1-5; no definite D call. The CDR3 is made up of 14 amino acids. Germline V gene lookup returns CDR1 MDHEN and CDR2 SYDVKM. Trimming cost V 4 bases and J 6 bases, with 13 bases left between them. The chain's CDR3 is CASSSRASFQPQHF. The CDR3, as DNA: TGTGCCAGCAGTTCTAGGGCTTCTTTTCAGCCCCAGCATTTT.

This chain joins TRBV29-1 and TRBJ1-3; D is undetermined. Germline CDR1 reads SQVTM; CDR2 reads ANQGSEA. The CDR3 totals 11 residues. V was pared by 6 bases and J by 1 base, with 4 bases between. Written as DNA, the CDR3 is TGCAGCGTGCGTTCTGGAAACACCATATATTTT. This translates into CSVRSGNTIYF.

The chain combines TRBV9 with TRBJ2-7; the D is unclear. The CDR3 is made up of 13 amino acids. V was pared by 2 bases and J by 5 bases, with 11 bases between. Germline V CDR1 and CDR2: SGDLS, YYNGEE. CDR3 nucleotides: TGTGCCAGCAGCGTGGCGGTATCCCACGAGCAGTACTTC. Translation: CASSVAVSHEQYF.

The rearrangement joins TRBV19 to TRBJ1-1; D ambiguous. This CDR3 comprises 13 residues. Germline CDR1 and CDR2: LNHDA and SQIVND (reference sequence). V lost 5 bases and J lost 5, with 12 bases in between. The CDR3 here is CASSASSGTEAFF. The DNA of the CDR3 is TGTGCCAGTAGTGCCTCTTCAGGTACTGAAGCTTTCTTT.

J is TRBJ2-7 and V is TRBV13; TRBD2 matches 10 bases. Germline CDR1 is PRHDT and CDR2 is FYEKMQ (reference sequence). V shed 5 bases and J 6 bases; nucleotides not matched to a gene: 10. This CDR3 has 15 amino acids. The CDR3 DNA is TGTGCCAGCAGCGCCCGGTCTAGCGGGAGTAGCGAGCAGTACTTC. Translating gives CASSARSSGSSEQYF. The full variable domain, its missing parts supplied by reference TRBV13 and TRBJ2-7, is AAGVIQSPRHLIKEKRETATLKCYPIPRHDTVYWYQQGPGQDPQFLISFYEKMQSDKGSIPDRFSAQQFSDYHSELNMSSLELGDSALYFCASSARSSGSSEQYFGPGTRLTVT.

Regarding this clone: Germline and junction disagree at one end, which may indicate a read error. The chain has TRBV5-1 and TRBJ1-5, with a tentative D call TRBD1 (5 bases). Germline V lookup: CDR1 SGHRS, CDR2 YFSETQ. CDR3 length: 14 amino acids. CDR3 bases: TGCGCCAGCAGCTTGGAGGGGAGCACTCAGCCCCAGCATTTT. The encoded protein is CASSLEGSTQPQHF.

The chain joins TRBV11-1 to TRBJ1-1; tentatively, D is TRBD1 (6 bases). The CDR3 loop spans 14 amino acids. Germline-derived CDR1 and CDR2 are SGHAT and FQDESV (reference sequence). V shed 1 base and J shed 6 bases, with 12 bases lying between them. The chain's CDR3 is CASSLDMGAAEAFF. The CDR3 DNA reads TGTGCCAGCAGCTTAGACATGGGGGCGGCTGAAGCTTTCTTT.

This chain links TRBV5-4 with TRBJ2-7, with 11 bases that match TRBD2. V lost 0 bases, J lost 5 bases, and 13 bases stayed unmatched. Germline V lookup: CDR1 SGHNT, CDR2 YYREEE (reference sequence). The CDR3 spans 18 residues. DNA for the CDR3: TGTGCCAGCAGCTTGGGTCCCTTAGCGGGGGGGATAGTCAACGAGCAGTACTTC. Its translation is CASSLGPLAGGIVNEQYF.

V usage is TRBV28 and J usage is TRBJ2-3; TRBD2 matches at 11 bases. Germline V gene sequence: CDR1 MDHEN, CDR2 SYDVKM. Losses at the gene ends were 0 bases for V and 6 bases for J; bases not matched to a gene: 5. This CDR3 contains 16 residues. DNA of the CDR3: TGTGCCAGCAGTTTATGGATTAGCGGGAGGGCCGATACGCAGTATTTT. Protein: CASSLWISGRADTQYF.

The gene calls are TRBV28 and TRBJ2-2; D unresolved. V shed 0 bases and J shed 2 bases, with 7 bases lying between them. CDR3 length: 15 residues. Germline CDR1 is MDHEN and CDR2 is SYDVKM. CDR3 sequence reads: CASSLWYRNTGELFF. The CDR3, as DNA: TGTGCCAGCAGTTTATGGTACCGAAACACCGGGGAGCTGTTTTTT. The whole variable domain, remainder taken from reference TRBV28 and TRBJ2-2, is DVKVTQSSRYLVKRTGEKVFLECVQDMDHENMFWYRQDPGLGLRLIYFSYDVKMKEKGDIPEGYSVSREKKERFSLILESASTNQTSMYLCASSLWYRNTGELFFGEGSRLTVL.

In DNA, the CDR3 is TGTGCCAGCAGCCCCCAGATGAGTCCCTCCGAGCAGTACTTC. Translated, it gives CASSPQMSPSEQYF. The chain recombines TRBV3-1 (or the pseudogene TRBV3-2) with TRBJ2-7; D unclear. V dropped 4 bases and J dropped 6 bases, with 16 bases sitting between them. CDR3 length: 14 amino acids. Per germline, CDR1 LGHDT and CDR2 YNNKEL (reference sequence).

The chain has TRBV19 and TRBJ2-3; D ambiguous. The germline V and J ends were trimmed by 5 bases and 0 bases, with 15 bases remaining between them. The CDR3 is 16 amino acids. Germline lookup yields CDR1 LNHDA and CDR2 SQIVND (reference sequence). CDR3 DNA sequence: TGTGCCAGTAGTCCTCGACGAGATGCTAGCACAGATACGCAGTATTTT. Encoded protein: CASSPRRDASTDTQYF.

V gene TRBV5-4 combines with J gene TRBJ1-2; D gene ambiguous. The CDR3 runs 13 residues. Germline V gene data show CDR1 as SGHNT and CDR2 as YYREEE (reference sequence). V lost 0 bases to trimming and J lost 4 bases, with 7 bases between them. The CDR3: CASSLDTFYGYTF. The CDR3 coding sequence is TGTGCCAGCAGCTTGGACACGTTCTATGGCTACACCTTC.

For this clone: It is unclear where the CDR3 begins or ends on the DNA, so no DNA is shown, and the CDR3 is as TCRdb lists it. V gene TRBV21-1 combines with J gene TRBJ2-1; TRBD2, the D gene given by the table, was not confirmed from the DNA. TRBV21-1 is labeled a pseudogene. A total of 16 residues make up the CDR3, ends included. The CDR3 loop reads CASSKVLSFGSGSGFF.

The chain uses TRBV6-2 or TRBV6-3 and TRBJ2-7; D uncertain. Trimming left V 2 bases short and J 5 bases short, with 10 bases between. The length of the CDR3 is 13 residues. CDR1 and CDR2 from the germline V gene are MNHEY and SVGEGT. CDR3: CASSYDIYHEQYF. CDR3 DNA sequence: TGTGCCAGCAGTTACGACATCTACCACGAGCAGTACTTC.

V usage is TRBV28 and J usage is TRBJ1-2; weak D call: TRBD1 (6 bases). Germline V gene lookup returns CDR1 MDHEN and CDR2 SYDVKM. The V end was cut by 4 bases, the J end by 4 bases, with 7 bases between. This CDR3 is built from 12 residues. CDR3 bases: TGTGCCAGCAGTTGGGGGGCCTATGGCTACACCTTC. This encodes CASSWGAYGYTF.

The CDR3 DNA is TGTGCCAGCAGCGACGGACTAGCGGGAGAAAGAGGGAATGAGCAGTTCTTC. Translated: CASSDGLAGERGNEQFF. The genes are TRBV7-9 and TRBJ2-1; 13 bases align to TRBD2. This CDR3 region has 17 residues. Germline CDR1 is SEHNR and CDR2 is FQNEAQ (reference sequence). V lost 5 bases, J lost 7 bases, and 11 bases stayed unmatched.